A selection of T cell receptor beta chains follows, all from one sample in a study of shared clonotypes between healthy human individuals. The data were produced by immunoSEQ multiplex PCR, yet TCRdb's version contains in-frame clones alone and is incomplete. This sample yields 1,500,000 or so clones, of which 96% are seen a single time; approximately 1% belongs to the top ten. The sequenced material came from naive CD4+ T cells sorted from blood. The receptors stem from a man under 40 in good health. The CDR3 runs from the conserved cysteine through the conserved F or W. D genes are given only for firm matches. Not all rows give a size; the values are once, few, many and, for expanded clones, a class.

D gene	J gene	V gene	clone size	CDR3 DNA	CDR3 protein
TRBD1	TRBJ1-2	TRBV6-1	.	TGTGCCAGCAGCGGGGACAGCGCTAACTATGGCTACACCTTC	CASSGDSANYGYTF
.	TRBJ1-2	TRBV2	.	TGTGCCAGCAGCGAAAGGGGTACCTATGGCTACACCTTC	CASSERGTYGYTF
.	TRBJ2-1	TRBV18	.	TGTGCCAGCTCACCCCGTAGCGGCGATGAGCAGTTCTTC	CASSPRSGDEQFF
.	TRBJ1-2	TRBV5-5	.	TGTGCCAGCAGCCTTCAGCCTAACTATGGCTACACCTTC	CASSLQPNYGYTF
.	TRBJ2-7	TRBV2	.	TGTGCCAGCAGTGCGGGAAGTCAGGCTGTGGTCTACGAGCAGTACTTC	CASSAGSQAVVYEQYF
.	TRBJ2-6	TRBV5-4	.	TGTGCCAGCAGCTTGGACGACAGGCTCTCTTCTGGGGCCAACGTCCTGACTTTC	CASSLDDRLSSGANVLTF
.	TRBJ2-1	TRBV15	.	TGTGCCACCAGCAGAGCTCGGGACTTTTACAATGAGCAGTTCTTC	CATSRARDFYNEQFF
TRBD2	TRBJ2-1	TRBV5-1	.	TGCGCCAGCAGCCTGGACCGACTAGCGGGGGTCAATGAGCAGTTCTTC	CASSLDRLAGVNEQFF
TRBD1	TRBJ2-7	TRBV11-2	.	TGTGCCAGCAGCTCCCTCCGGGACAGGTACTACGAGCAGTACTTC	CASSSLRDRYYEQYF
.	TRBJ2-7	TRBV11-2	.	TGTGCCAGCAGCATTCTGCCCGGGTGGAACTACGAGCAGTACTTC	CASSILPGWNYEQYF
TRBD1	TRBJ2-7	TRBV7-2	.	TGTGCCAGCAGCTTAGGGGACAGGGGATACGAGCAGTACTTC	CASSLGDRGYEQYF
.	TRBJ2-1	TRBV6-5	.	TGTGCCAGCAGTTACGCCTTCGCTCATGAGCAGTTCTTC	CASSYAFAHEQFF
.	TRBJ2-7	TRBV5-1	once	TGCGCCAGCAGCTCCCGACTGAGCTCAAGCGAGCAGTACTTC	CASSSRLSSSEQYF
TRBD1	TRBJ2-5	TRBV28	.	TGTGCCAGCAGAAGGGACAGGGGCCGGGGTGAGACCCAGTACTTC	CASRRDRGRGETQYF
.	TRBJ1-3	TRBV5-4	.	TGTGCCAGCAGCTTGGGGGCTGGCTTCTCTGGAAACACCATATATTTT	CASSLGAGFSGNTIYF
.	TRBJ2-7	TRBV28	.	TGTGCCAGCACTAAAGGGACCGCCGGTTACGAGCAGTACTTC	CASTKGTAGYEQYF
TRBD1	TRBJ1-1	TRBV5-4	once	TGTGCCAGCAGCTTGAGGGGACAGGGGAACACTGAAGCTTTCTTT	CASSLRGQGNTEAFF
.	TRBJ2-1	TRBV7-6	.	TGTGCCAGCAGCTTATCCCGAACCTACAATGAGCAGTTCTTC	CASSLSRTYNEQFF
TRBD1	TRBJ2-5	TRBV9	.	TGTGCCAGCAGCGGACAGGGGGCCGGAGAGACCCAGTACTTC	CASSGQGAGETQYF
TRBD2	TRBJ2-3	TRBV15	.	TGTGCCACCAGCGTATATGCGGGAGGCTCGGGAGATACGCAGTATTTT	CATSVYAGGSGDTQYF
TRBD1	TRBJ2-7	TRBV7-2	.	TGTGCCAGCAGCCGCGGGACAGGGTCCTACGAGCAGTACTTC	CASSRGTGSYEQYF
TRBD1	TRBJ1-1	TRBV6-1	.	TGTGCCGTCCTACAGGGGTCACGCACTGAAGCTTTCTTT	CAVLQGSRTEAFF
.	TRBJ2-7	TRBV2	.	TGTGCCACCGGGGGCTTTTCTTCCTACGAGCAGTACTTC	CATGGFSSYEQYF
.	TRBJ2-1	TRBV23-1	.	TGCGCCAGCAGTCTCTCCTACAATGAGCAGTTCTTC	CASSLSYNEQFF
.	TRBJ1-5	TRBV15	.	TGTGCCACCAGCGAGGCGGGGCCCCAGCATTTT	CATSEAGPQHF
.	TRBJ2-2	TRBV6-6	.	TGTGCCAGCAATCTACCTAGTTTGGACGGGGAGCTGTTTTTT	CASNLPSLDGELFF
.	TRBJ2-3	TRBV9	.	TGTGCCAGCAGCCCCCGTCGCGGACCCACAGATACGCAGTATTTT	CASSPRRGPTDTQYF
TRBD2	TRBJ2-7	TRBV4-1	.	TGCGCCAGCAGCCAAGATGACGGCGGGAGCTCCTACGAGCAGTACTTC	CASSQDDGGSSYEQYF
.	TRBJ2-5	TRBV9	.	TGTGCCAGCAGCGTTTCGGGGGCGTTGGGTCAAGAGACCCAGTACTTC	CASSVSGALGQETQYF
TRBD1	TRBJ1-1	TRBV6-1	.	TGTGCCAGCAGTAGACAGGGCCTTGAAGCTTTCTTT	CASSRQGLEAFF
.	TRBJ2-3	TRBV5-1	.	TGCGCCAGCAGCTTGGCCCTGCGAGGCACAGATACGCAGTATTTT	CASSLALRGTDTQYF
TRBD2	TRBJ2-3	TRBV4-1	.	TGCGCCAGCAGCCAAGGACTAGCAGTCCCAGATACGCAGTATTTT	CASSQGLAVPDTQYF
.	TRBJ1-1	TRBV18	.	TGTGCCAGCTCACCTTTGAGGACCCCCCGAGGGAACACTGAAGCTTTCTTT	CASSPLRTPRGNTEAFF
.	TRBJ2-7	TRBV28	.	TGTGCCAGCAGTGTGTCCAGGGGAACCTACGAGCAGTACTTC	CASSVSRGTYEQYF
TRBD2	TRBJ2-3	TRBV10-3	.	TGTGCCATCAGTGAGGGGTTCGCTAGCGGAGGGGATACGCAGTATTTT	CAISEGFASGGDTQYF
.	TRBJ2-5	TRBV14	.	TGTGCCAGCAGCCAATACCTATTCGGGACCCAGTACTTC	CASSQYLFGTQYF
TRBD2	TRBJ2-2	TRBV9	.	TGTGCCAGCAGCGTAGGGGGTAGCGGGAGGCTTGCCGGGGAGCTGTTTTTT	CASSVGGSGRLAGELFF
.	TRBJ2-5	TRBV5-1	.	TGCGCCAGCAGCTTGGCAGGACGTCAAGAGACCCAGTACTTC	CASSLAGRQETQYF
.	TRBJ1-1	TRBV15	once	TGTGCCACCAGCAAGGGGGGGGTGCGGTTTTTCGCTTTCTTT	CATSKGGVRFFAFF
.	TRBJ1-5	TRBV19	.	TGTGCCAGTAGTATTATTAATTGGGGAAGCAATCAGCCCCAGCATTTT	CASSIINWGSNQPQHF
.	TRBJ2-5	TRBV18	.	TGTGCCAGCTCAAGATTGGTGGGGGAGACCCAGTACTTC	CASSRLVGETQYF
TRBD2	TRBJ2-7	TRBV5-1	.	TGCGCCAGCAGCCCCGCGGTAGCGGGACGGGACTACGAGCAGTACTTC	CASSPAVAGRDYEQYF
.	TRBJ2-2	TRBV2	.	TGTGCCAGCAGCACAGGGCTTTCGAACGCCGGGGAGCTGTTTTTT	CASSTGLSNAGELFF
.	TRBJ2-1	TRBV7-9	.	TGTGCCAGCCCGTCCGGTACGGGAGAGAGGAATGAGCAGTTCTTC	CASPSGTGERNEQFF
TRBD2	TRBJ2-4	TRBV7-9	.	TGTGCCAGCAGCTTAGGAACTAGCGGGAGTGACATTCAGTACTTC	CASSLGTSGSDIQYF
.	TRBJ2-7	TRBV6-6	.	TGTGCCAGCAGGAGGGCGGGACCAGCCTACGAGCAGTACTTC	CASRRAGPAYEQYF
TRBD2	TRBJ2-3	TRBV27	.	TGTGCCAGCACTAAAGGACTAGCGGGAAGGCGGGCAGATACGCAGTATTTT	CASTKGLAGRRADTQYF
.	TRBJ2-1	TRBV6-5	.	TGTGCCAGCAGTTACGGACGTACGGGGAACAATGAGCAGTTCTTC	CASSYGRTGNNEQFF
TRBD1	TRBJ1-1	TRBV18	.	TGTGCCAGCTCACCTCAGGTGCAGGGGGCGAACACTGAAGCTTTCTTT	CASSPQVQGANTEAFF
.	TRBJ2-5	TRBV5-5	.	TGTGCCAGCAGCCTCGGGAATCAAGAGACCCAGTACTTC	CASSLGNQETQYF
TRBD2	TRBJ2-4	TRBV4-1	.	TGCGCCAGCAGCCAAACAGATACTAGCGGGTGGAACATTCAGTACTTC	CASSQTDTSGWNIQYF
.	TRBJ2-1	TRBV6-6	.	TGTGCCAGCAGTTACTGGTCAGGGAAGAACAATGAGCAGTTCTTC	CASSYWSGKNNEQFF
.	TRBJ2-7	TRBV6-6	.	TGTGCCAGCAGTTCTCAGGCCAGGTACGAGCAGTACTTC	CASSSQARYEQYF
TRBD2	TRBJ2-1	TRBV2	few	TGTGCCAGCGCCTGGACTAGCGGGAGCTCCTACAATGAGCAGTTCTTC	CASAWTSGSSYNEQFF
.	TRBJ1-2	TRBV19	.	TGTGCCAGTAGTCGGACGGGACTCCTGAACTATGGCTACACCTTC	CASSRTGLLNYGYTF
TRBD1	TRBJ2-3	TRBV19	.	TGTGCCAGTACCATGGACAGGCTCACAGATACGCAGTATTTT	CASTMDRLTDTQYF
TRBD2	TRBJ2-7	TRBV7-2	.	TGTGCCAGCAGCTTATCGGCGGGAGTAACTGGCGAGCAGTACTTC	CASSLSAGVTGEQYF
.	TRBJ1-2	TRBV6-1	.	TGTGCCAGCTACGAGACAGAGTGGTACACCTTC	CASYETEWYTF
.	TRBJ2-7	TRBV10-1	.	TGCGCCAGCAGTGAGTCTCCCAAAGGAAGTCCTTACGAGCAGTACTTC	CASSESPKGSPYEQYF